This TCR beta chain stems from a study of blood T cell repertoires in COVID-19. Study context: Whether acute or convalescent, the COVID-19 samples came from the United States, Italy and Spain.

V lost 6 bases, J lost 1 base, and 15 bases lay in between. CDR3 length: 15 residues. The germline V gene encodes CDR1 MNHEY and CDR2 SVGAGI. This table comes from immunoSEQ multiplex PCR, and its TCRdb copy is limited to in-frame clones, with some not included. The table includes 150,000 or so clones, around four fifths detected once. The J gene is TRBJ1-1, the V gene TRBV6-5, with a weak D call TRBD1 (6 bases). The receptor's source is a woman in her forties or fifties who had recovered from COVID-19. The sample comprised PBMCs or T cells enriched from blood (not recorded which). The CDR3 sequence is CASSLAGDRNTEAFF. The CDR3, as DNA: TGTGCCAGCAGCCTCGCAGGGGATAGGAACACTGAAGCTTTCTTT.